These T cell receptor beta chains were read from a single sample in a study of siplizumab effects on memory and regulatory T cells. Generated by immunoSEQ multiplex PCR, the TCRdb table keeps only in-frame clones and is missing some. Among approximately 40,000 clones listed, roughly 90% were seen once. The sample comprised naive CD4+ T cells sorted from blood. The receptors originated from a human donor in good health. The CDR3 runs from the conserved cysteine through the conserved F or W. A D gene is named only where the DNA matches it firmly. For some rows the clone size is stated as once, few or many, or as a class when expanded; others skip it.

clone size: -
D gene: TRBD1
V gene: TRBV4-2
J gene: TRBJ1-3
CDR3 protein: CASSQEQGSKAHGNTIYF
CDR3 DNA: TGTGCCAGCAGCCAAGAACAGGGGTCGAAGGCCCATGGAAACACCATATATTTT

clone size: -
D gene: TRBD1
V gene: TRBV7-2
J gene: TRBJ1-6
CDR3 protein: CASSLWTGLTNSPLHF
CDR3 DNA: TGTGCCAGCAGCTTATGGACAGGGCTCACTAATTCACCCCTCCACTTT

clone size: -
D gene: -
V gene: TRBV6-5
J gene: TRBJ2-5
CDR3 protein: CASRQRSFQETQYF
CDR3 DNA: TGTGCCAGCAGACAACGTAGTTTCCAAGAGACCCAGTACTTC

clone size: once
D gene: -
V gene: TRBV7-9
J gene: TRBJ2-5
CDR3 protein: CASSVISETQYF
CDR3 DNA: TGTGCCAGCAGCGTAATCTCCGAGACCCAGTACTTC

clone size: -
D gene: -
V gene: TRBV5-4
J gene: TRBJ2-3
CDR3 protein: CASSLAGGKDTQYF
CDR3 DNA: TGTGCCAGCAGCTTGGCTGGGGGCAAGGATACGCAGTATTTT

clone size: -
D gene: -
V gene: TRBV30
J gene: TRBJ2-7
CDR3 protein: CAWTAGSRRGGEQYF
CDR3 DNA: TGTGCCTGGACGGCTGGGTCACGTCGAGGGGGCGAGCAGTACTTC

clone size: -
D gene: -
V gene: TRBV10-1
J gene: TRBJ2-3
CDR3 protein: CASSESIGTQYF
CDR3 DNA: TGCGCCAGCAGTGAGTCGATTGGTACGCAGTATTTT

clone size: -
D gene: TRBD1
V gene: TRBV6-5
J gene: TRBJ1-2
CDR3 protein: CASSSKDRGYTF
CDR3 DNA: TGTGCCAGCAGTTCGAAGGACAGGGGCTACACCTTC

clone size: -
D gene: TRBD1
V gene: TRBV5-4
J gene: TRBJ2-5
CDR3 protein: CASSRRSGGQGPQETQYF
CDR3 DNA: TGTGCCAGCAGCCGGAGATCGGGGGGACAGGGCCCCCAAGAGACCCAGTACTTC

clone size: -
D gene: -
V gene: TRBV4-1
J gene: TRBJ2-7
CDR3 protein: CASSQEWTASSYEQYF
CDR3 DNA: TGCGCCAGCAGCCAAGAATGGACAGCGAGCTCCTACGAGCAGTACTTC

clone size: once
D gene: -
V gene: TRBV9
J gene: TRBJ2-1
CDR3 protein: CASSLTANSYNEQFF
CDR3 DNA: TGTGCCAGCAGCCTGACGGCTAATTCCTACAATGAGCAGTTCTTC

clone size: -
D gene: TRBD2
V gene: TRBV14
J gene: TRBJ2-1
CDR3 protein: CASSQDLTSGYNEQFF
CDR3 DNA: TGTGCCAGCAGCCAAGATTTGACTAGCGGATACAATGAGCAGTTCTTC

clone size: -
D gene: -
V gene: TRBV10-1
J gene: TRBJ2-2
CDR3 protein: CASSVQNTGELFF
CDR3 DNA: TGCGCCAGCAGTGTACAGAACACCGGGGAGCTGTTTTTT

clone size: -
D gene: -
V gene: TRBV29-1
J gene: TRBJ2-1
CDR3 protein: CSAQGPGTGEQFF
CDR3 DNA: TGCAGCGCTCAGGGTCCAGGTACCGGTGAGCAGTTCTTC

clone size: -
D gene: -
V gene: TRBV23-1
J gene: TRBJ1-4
CDR3 protein: CASHNKAFNEKLFF
CDR3 DNA: TGCGCCAGCCATAACAAGGCGTTTAACGAAAAACTGTTTTTT

clone size: -
D gene: -
V gene: TRBV11-2
J gene: TRBJ2-5
CDR3 protein: CASSSISGTPTSGQYF
CDR3 DNA: TGTGCCAGCAGCTCCATATCCGGGACACCGACCTCTGGCCAGTACTTC

clone size: -
D gene: -
V gene: TRBV6-5
J gene: TRBJ1-2
CDR3 protein: CASTRVGISYGYTF
CDR3 DNA: TGTGCCAGCACTAGGGTTGGAATAAGCTATGGCTACACCTTC

clone size: -
D gene: TRBD2
V gene: TRBV29-1
J gene: TRBJ2-2
CDR3 protein: CSVLAGGPDTGELFF
CDR3 DNA: TGCAGCGTACTAGCGGGAGGGCCAGACACCGGGGAGCTGTTTTTT

clone size: -
D gene: TRBD2
V gene: TRBV7-2
J gene: TRBJ2-3
CDR3 protein: CASSLLSGGTDTQYF
CDR3 DNA: TGTGCCAGCAGCTTACTCAGCGGGGGAACAGATACGCAGTATTTT

clone size: -
D gene: -
V gene: TRBV10-3
J gene: TRBJ2-3
CDR3 protein: CAISESSWGTDTQYF
CDR3 DNA: TGTGCCATCAGTGAGTCGAGCTGGGGCACAGATACGCAGTATTTT

clone size: once
D gene: -
V gene: TRBV7-9
J gene: TRBJ2-1
CDR3 protein: CASSQRWQKYNEQFF
CDR3 DNA: TGTGCCAGCAGCCAACGCTGGCAGAAGTACAATGAGCAGTTCTTC

clone size: -
D gene: -
V gene: TRBV25-1
J gene: TRBJ2-7
CDR3 protein: CASSEGQAREQYF
CDR3 DNA: TGTGCCAGCAGTGAGGGGCAGGCTCGCGAGCAGTACTTC

clone size: -
D gene: -
V gene: TRBV9
J gene: TRBJ2-5
CDR3 protein: CASSAGVGSETQYF
CDR3 DNA: TGTGCCAGCAGCGCGGGAGTCGGTAGCGAGACCCAGTACTTC

clone size: -
D gene: -
V gene: TRBV7-8
J gene: TRBJ1-6
CDR3 protein: CASSKTNPGFNSPLHF
CDR3 DNA: TGTGCCAGCAGCAAAACCAACCCGGGATTTAATTCACCCCTCCACTTT

clone size: -
D gene: -
V gene: TRBV25-1
J gene: TRBJ2-3
CDR3 protein: CASSRERDRTDTQYF
CDR3 DNA: TGTGCCAGCAGTCGAGAAAGGGACCGAACAGATACGCAGTATTTT

clone size: -
D gene: TRBD2
V gene: TRBV29-1
J gene: TRBJ2-1
CDR3 protein: CSIRRTSRGNEQFF
CDR3 DNA: TGCAGCATCCGACGGACTAGCCGAGGCAATGAGCAGTTCTTC

clone size: -
D gene: -
V gene: TRBV10-2
J gene: TRBJ1-1
CDR3 protein: CASRWIGNTEAFF
CDR3 DNA: TGCGCCAGCAGGTGGATAGGGAACACTGAAGCTTTCTTT

clone size: -
D gene: -
V gene: TRBV19
J gene: TRBJ1-2
CDR3 protein: CASSPRGGSYGYTF
CDR3 DNA: TGTGCCAGTAGTCCTCGGGGTGGCTCCTATGGCTACACCTTC

clone size: -
D gene: -
V gene: TRBV11-3
J gene: TRBJ1-3
CDR3 protein: CASSSGSGNTIYF
CDR3 DNA: TGTGCCAGCAGCTCGGGATCTGGAAACACCATATATTTT

clone size: -
D gene: -
V gene: TRBV5-1
J gene: TRBJ2-5
CDR3 protein: CASSLDISGALVETQYF
CDR3 DNA: TGCGCCAGCAGCTTGGATATCTCGGGAGCGCTCGTCGAGACCCAGTACTTC

clone size: -
D gene: -
V gene: TRBV5-1
J gene: TRBJ2-2
CDR3 protein: CASSLDPSGELFF
CDR3 DNA: TGCGCCAGCAGCTTGGACCCATCCGGGGAGCTGTTTTTT

clone size: -
D gene: TRBD1
V gene: TRBV2
J gene: TRBJ2-3
CDR3 protein: CASSNNRGDTQYF
CDR3 DNA: TGTGCCAGCAGTAATAACAGGGGAGATACGCAGTATTTT

clone size: -
D gene: -
V gene: TRBV6-1
J gene: TRBJ2-3
CDR3 protein: CASSEGGGYTDTQYF
CDR3 DNA: TGTGCCAGCAGTGAGGGGGGGGGCTACACAGATACGCAGTATTTT

clone size: once
D gene: TRBD1
V gene: TRBV27
J gene: TRBJ2-7
CDR3 protein: CASSRWQGAREQYF
CDR3 DNA: TGTGCCAGCAGTCGCTGGCAGGGGGCACGTGAGCAGTACTTC

clone size: -
D gene: -
V gene: TRBV19
J gene: TRBJ2-2
CDR3 protein: CASSDPGAGGELFF
CDR3 DNA: TGTGCCAGTAGTGATCCAGGGGCGGGCGGGGAGCTGTTTTTT

clone size: -
D gene: TRBD1
V gene: TRBV2
J gene: TRBJ1-2
CDR3 protein: CASKQQGAPGSYTF
CDR3 DNA: TGTGCCAGCAAACAACAGGGGGCGCCGGGTAGCTACACCTTC

clone size: -
D gene: -
V gene: TRBV19
J gene: TRBJ1-2
CDR3 protein: CASRREANYGYTF
CDR3 DNA: TGTGCCAGTAGAAGAGAAGCTAACTATGGCTACACCTTC

clone size: once
D gene: -
V gene: TRBV11-1
J gene: TRBJ1-5
CDR3 protein: CASSLDGLAGQPQHF
CDR3 DNA: TGTGCCAGCAGCTTAGATGGACTTGCAGGTCAGCCCCAGCATTTT

clone size: -
D gene: -
V gene: TRBV2
J gene: TRBJ2-5
CDR3 protein: CASSYKGLGQETQYF
CDR3 DNA: TGTGCCAGCAGTTACAAGGGCCTGGGCCAAGAGACCCAGTACTTC

clone size: -
D gene: -
V gene: TRBV18
J gene: TRBJ2-2
CDR3 protein: CASSPRTDQNTGELFF
CDR3 DNA: TGTGCCAGCTCACCACGGACAGACCAGAACACCGGGGAGCTGTTTTTT

clone size: -
D gene: -
V gene: TRBV6-6
J gene: TRBJ1-2
CDR3 protein: CASSRTYGYTF
CDR3 DNA: TGTGCCAGCAGCCGTACCTATGGCTACACCTTC

clone size: -
D gene: TRBD2
V gene: TRBV5-6
J gene: TRBJ2-1
CDR3 protein: CASSELTSGRANEQFF
CDR3 DNA: TGTGCCAGCAGCGAACTTACTAGCGGGAGGGCCAATGAGCAGTTCTTC

clone size: -
D gene: TRBD1
V gene: TRBV11-3
J gene: TRBJ2-2
CDR3 protein: CASSGGQGEPGELFF
CDR3 DNA: TGTGCCAGCAGCGGGGGACAGGGGGAGCCCGGGGAGCTGTTTTTT

clone size: -
D gene: TRBD1
V gene: TRBV19
J gene: TRBJ2-7
CDR3 protein: CASSIGTGENEQYF
CDR3 DNA: TGTGCCAGTAGTATAGGGACAGGGGAGAACGAGCAGTACTTC

clone size: -
D gene: -
V gene: TRBV28
J gene: TRBJ2-3
CDR3 protein: CASSFPTASTDTQYF
CDR3 DNA: TGTGCCAGCAGTTTCCCGACAGCGAGCACAGATACGCAGTATTTT

clone size: -
D gene: -
V gene: TRBV10-3
J gene: TRBJ2-7
CDR3 protein: CAITERASSYEQYF
CDR3 DNA: TGTGCCATCACTGAAAGGGCAAGCTCCTACGAGCAGTACTTC

clone size: -
D gene: -
V gene: TRBV6-6
J gene: TRBJ1-1
CDR3 protein: CASSSTPQVAFF
CDR3 DNA: TGTGCCAGCAGTTCGACTCCGCAGGTGGCTTTCTTT

clone size: -
D gene: -
V gene: TRBV7-2
J gene: TRBJ2-7
CDR3 protein: CASSPISREQYF
CDR3 DNA: TGTGCCAGCAGCCCAATTTCCCGCGAGCAGTACTTC

clone size: -
D gene: TRBD1
V gene: TRBV11-2
J gene: TRBJ2-7
CDR3 protein: CASSLETGTEYEQYF
CDR3 DNA: TGTGCCAGCAGCTTAGAAACCGGGACAGAGTACGAGCAGTACTTC

clone size: -
D gene: -
V gene: TRBV4-1
J gene: TRBJ1-5
CDR3 protein: CASSQGGYNQPQHF
CDR3 DNA: TGCGCCAGCAGCCAGGGGGGGTACAATCAGCCCCAGCATTTT

clone size: -
D gene: TRBD2
V gene: TRBV15
J gene: TRBJ2-5
CDR3 protein: CATSRDLPGLGASYF
CDR3 DNA: TGTGCCACCAGCAGAGATCTCCCGGGACTAGGAGCGTCGTACTTC